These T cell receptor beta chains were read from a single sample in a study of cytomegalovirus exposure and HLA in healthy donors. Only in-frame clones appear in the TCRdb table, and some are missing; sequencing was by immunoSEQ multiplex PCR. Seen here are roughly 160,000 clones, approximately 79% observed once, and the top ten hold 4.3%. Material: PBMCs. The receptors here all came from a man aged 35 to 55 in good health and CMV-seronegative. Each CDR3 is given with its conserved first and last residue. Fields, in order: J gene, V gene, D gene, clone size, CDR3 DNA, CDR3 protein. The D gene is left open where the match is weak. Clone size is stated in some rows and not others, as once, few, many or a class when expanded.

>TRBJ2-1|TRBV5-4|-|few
TGTGCCAGCAGCTTGGGGGCTCAGGAGCAGTTCTTC
CASSLGAQEQFF
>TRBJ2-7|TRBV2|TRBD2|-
TGTGCCAGCAGTGAACGGGAGGGTCCATGGCCCTACGAGCAGTACTTC
CASSEREGPWPYEQYF
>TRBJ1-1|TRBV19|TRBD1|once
TGTGCCAGTAGTATCGAGGGGGCGGGTGAAGCTTTCTTT
CASSIEGAGEAFF
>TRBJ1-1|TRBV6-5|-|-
TGTGCCAGCAGTTACCAACAGGGACAGAACACTGAAGCTTTCTTT
CASSYQQGQNTEAFF
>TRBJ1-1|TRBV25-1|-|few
TGTGCCAGCAGCGGGGTGGGGGGGCGCGGAGCTGAAGCTTTCTTT
CASSGVGGRGAEAFF
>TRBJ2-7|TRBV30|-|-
TGTGCCTGGAGATTTCAGGCCGAGCAGTACTTC
CAWRFQAEQYF
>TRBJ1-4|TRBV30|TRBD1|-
TGTGCCTGGAGTGCCGGGACAGGGAGAGAAAAACTGTTTTTT
CAWSAGTGREKLFF
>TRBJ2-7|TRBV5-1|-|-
TGCGCCAGCAGCTTGGCCGTTTCAGGGGGGCCCCCCGAGCAGTACTTC
CASSLAVSGGPPEQYF
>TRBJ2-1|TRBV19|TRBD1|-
TGTGCCAGTAGTAGTGACAGGGGTTACAATGAGCAGTTCTTC
CASSSDRGYNEQFF
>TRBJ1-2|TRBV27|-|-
TGTGCCAGCAGTTTGGAGGTTGGCGGCCATGGCTACACCTTC
CASSLEVGGHGYTF
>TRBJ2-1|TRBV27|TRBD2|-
TGTGCCAGCAGGAAGGTGGGACTAGCGGGGAATGAGCAGTTCTTC
CASRKVGLAGNEQFF
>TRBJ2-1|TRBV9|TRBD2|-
TGTGCCAGCAGCCCGGGAGGGGCCAATGAGCAGTTCTTC
CASSPGGANEQFF
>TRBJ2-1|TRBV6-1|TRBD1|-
TGTGCCAGCAAAGCCGGGACAGGAGATAACAATGAGCAGTTCTTC
CASKAGTGDNNEQFF
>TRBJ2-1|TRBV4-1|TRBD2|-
TGCGCCAGCAGCCAAGATAGGCGGGGGGGCCTGAATGAGCAGTTCTTC
CASSQDRRGGLNEQFF
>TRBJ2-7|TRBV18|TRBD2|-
TGTGCCAGCTCACCACTAATAATCGGCGGGGGGACCTACGAGCAGTACTTC
CASSPLIIGGGTYEQYF
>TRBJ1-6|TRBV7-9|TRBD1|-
TGTGCCAGCAGCCGACAGGGTTTAGAAAATTCACCCCTCCACTTT
CASSRQGLENSPLHF
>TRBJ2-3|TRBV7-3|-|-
TGTGCCAGCAGCTTCGGCGGGGCCACAGATACGCAGTGTTTT
CASSFGGATDTQCF
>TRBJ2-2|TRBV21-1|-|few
TGTGCCAGCAGCAAACCACAGGAGGGCGGGGAGCTGTTTTTT
CASSKPQEGGELFF
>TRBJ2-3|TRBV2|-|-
TGTGCCAGCAGTGGGAGTGGGTGGGGCACAGATACGCAGTATTTT
CASSGSGWGTDTQYF
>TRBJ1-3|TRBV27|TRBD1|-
TGTGCCAGCAGGAGACAGGGAGCAACTGGAAACACCATATATTTT
CASRRQGATGNTIYF